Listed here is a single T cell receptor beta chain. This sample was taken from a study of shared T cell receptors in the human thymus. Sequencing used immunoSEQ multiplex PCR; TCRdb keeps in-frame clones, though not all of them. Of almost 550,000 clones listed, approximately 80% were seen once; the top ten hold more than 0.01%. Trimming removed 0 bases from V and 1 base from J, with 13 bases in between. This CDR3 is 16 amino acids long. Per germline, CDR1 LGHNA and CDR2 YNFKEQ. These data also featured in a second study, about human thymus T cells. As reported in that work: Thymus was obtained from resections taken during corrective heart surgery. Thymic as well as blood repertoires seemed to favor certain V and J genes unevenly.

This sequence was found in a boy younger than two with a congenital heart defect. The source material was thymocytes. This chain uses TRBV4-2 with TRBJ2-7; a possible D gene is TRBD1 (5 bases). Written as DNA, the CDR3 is TGTGCCAGCAGCCAAGATGTAAGGGGTCCGTCCTACGAGCAGTACTTC. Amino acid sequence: CASSQDVRGPSYEQYF.